This TCR beta chain was recovered during a study of response to subunit inactivated influenza vaccine. The length of the CDR3 is 15 residues. Trimming left V 4 bases short and J 0 bases short, with 13 bases between. The germline V gene has CDR1 SEHNR and CDR2 FQNEAQ (reference sequence). TCRdb re-called the RT-PCR reads with MiXCR, one entry per CDR3 protein. The data contain around 520,000 distinct CDR3 sequences, 12% of them singletons. The sequencing here drew on PBMCs from blood, taken on the day of vaccination. The TCR comes from a man aged 45-65 years who received an inactivated influenza vaccine. The rearrangement joins TRBV7-9 to TRBJ2-7, with a weak D call TRBD2 (6 bases). The CDR3 is CASSSVGGSSYEQYF. The CDR3 DNA reads as TGTGCCAGCAGCTCCGTTGGGGGGAGCTCCTACGAGCAGTACTTC.